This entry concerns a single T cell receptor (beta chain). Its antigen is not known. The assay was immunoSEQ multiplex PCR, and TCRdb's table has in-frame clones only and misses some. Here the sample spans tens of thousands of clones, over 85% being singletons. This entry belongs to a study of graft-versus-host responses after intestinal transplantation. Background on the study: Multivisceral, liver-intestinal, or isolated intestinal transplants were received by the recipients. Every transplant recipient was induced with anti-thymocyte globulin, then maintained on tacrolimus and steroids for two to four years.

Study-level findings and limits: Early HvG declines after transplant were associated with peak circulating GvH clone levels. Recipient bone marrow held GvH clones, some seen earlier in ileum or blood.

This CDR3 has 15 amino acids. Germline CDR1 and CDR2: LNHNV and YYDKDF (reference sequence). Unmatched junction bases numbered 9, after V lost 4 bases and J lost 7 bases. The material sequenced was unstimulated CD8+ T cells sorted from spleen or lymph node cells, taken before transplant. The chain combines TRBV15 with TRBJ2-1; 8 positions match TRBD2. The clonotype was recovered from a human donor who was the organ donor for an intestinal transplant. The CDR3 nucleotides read TGTGCCACCAGCAAAACCGGGACTAGGAAGAATGAGCAGTTCTTC. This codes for CATSKTGTRKNEQFF. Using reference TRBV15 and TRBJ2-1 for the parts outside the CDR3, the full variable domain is DAMVIQNPRYQVTQFGKPVTLSCSQTLNHNVMYWYQQKSSQAPKLLFHYYDKDFNNEADTPDNFQSRRPNTSFCFLDIRSPGLGDTAMYLCATSKTGTRKNEQFFGPGTRLTVL.